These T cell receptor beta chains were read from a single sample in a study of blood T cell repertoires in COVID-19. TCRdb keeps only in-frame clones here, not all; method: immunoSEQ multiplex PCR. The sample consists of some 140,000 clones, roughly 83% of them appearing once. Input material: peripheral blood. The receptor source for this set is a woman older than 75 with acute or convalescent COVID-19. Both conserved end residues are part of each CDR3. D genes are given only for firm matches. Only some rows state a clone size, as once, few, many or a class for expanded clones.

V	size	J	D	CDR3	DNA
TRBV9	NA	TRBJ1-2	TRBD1	CASSVDRGRDLTF	TGTGCCAGCAGCGTCGACAGGGGAAGGGATTTAACCTTC
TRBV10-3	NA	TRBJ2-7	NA	CAISALQGTQYF	TGTGCCATCAGTGCTCTACAGGGAACGCAGTACTTC
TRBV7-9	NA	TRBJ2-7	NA	CASSLGGRDYEQYF	TGTGCCAGCAGCTTAGGTGGCAGGGACTACGAGCAGTACTTC
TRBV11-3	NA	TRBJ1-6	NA	CASSLDRNSPLHF	TGTGCCAGCAGCTTAGACCGGAATTCACCCCTCCACTTT
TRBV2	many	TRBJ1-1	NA	CASSPRAPGTEAFF	TGTGCCAGCAGCCCCCGTGCCCCAGGAACTGAAGCTTTCTTT
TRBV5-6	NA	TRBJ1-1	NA	CASSLGGLGTEAFF	TGTGCCAGCAGCTTGGGAGGGTTGGGCACTGAAGCTTTCTTT
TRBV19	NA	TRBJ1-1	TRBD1	CASSITKTGSVAFF	TGTGCCAGTAGTATCACAAAGACAGGGAGCGTAGCTTTCTTT
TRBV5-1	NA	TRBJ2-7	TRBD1	CASRLDLRQGAYEQYF	TGCGCCAGCAGGCTGGACCTACGACAGGGGGCCTACGAGCAGTACTTC
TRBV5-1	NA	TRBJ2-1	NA	CASSPEEGGPNNEQFF	TGCGCCAGCAGCCCGGAGGAGGGGGGGCCAAACAATGAGCAGTTCTTC
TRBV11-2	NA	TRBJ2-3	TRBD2	CASSLGISGGATDTQYF	TGTGCCAGCAGCTTAGGGATTAGCGGGGGGGCCACAGATACGCAGTATTTT
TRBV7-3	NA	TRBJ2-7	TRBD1	CASSSRPGQGSEQYF	TGTGCCAGCAGCTCACGCCCGGGACAGGGTTCCGAGCAGTACTTC
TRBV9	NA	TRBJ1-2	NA	CASSVEGGFGANFGRRGYGYTF	TGTGCCAGCAGCGTAGAGGGTGGCTTCGGGGCCAATTTTGGGCGGCGGGGCTATGGCTACACCTTC
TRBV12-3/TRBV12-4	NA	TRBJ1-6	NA	CASRGRADSPLHF	TGTGCCAGCAGGGGGAGGGCGGACTCACCCCTCCACTTT
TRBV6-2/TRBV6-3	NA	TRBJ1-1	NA	CASSSPEVGTEAFF	TGTGCCAGCAGTTCTCCCGAGGTGGGCACTGAAGCTTTCTTT
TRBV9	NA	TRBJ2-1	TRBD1	CASSARDREDNEQFF	TGTGCCAGCAGCGCCCGGGACAGGGAGGACAATGAGCAGTTCTTC
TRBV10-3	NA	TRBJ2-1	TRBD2	CAISESSGGSYNEQFF	TGTGCCATCAGTGAGTCTAGCGGGGGGTCCTACAATGAGCAGTTCTTC
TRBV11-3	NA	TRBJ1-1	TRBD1	CASSFGTDKLNTEAFF	TGTGCCAGCAGCTTCGGGACAGACAAACTGAACACTGAAGCTTTCTTT
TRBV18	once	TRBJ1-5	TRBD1	CASSPLDRGQIQPQHF	TGTGCCAGCTCACCGCTCGACAGGGGGCAAATTCAGCCCCAGCATTTT